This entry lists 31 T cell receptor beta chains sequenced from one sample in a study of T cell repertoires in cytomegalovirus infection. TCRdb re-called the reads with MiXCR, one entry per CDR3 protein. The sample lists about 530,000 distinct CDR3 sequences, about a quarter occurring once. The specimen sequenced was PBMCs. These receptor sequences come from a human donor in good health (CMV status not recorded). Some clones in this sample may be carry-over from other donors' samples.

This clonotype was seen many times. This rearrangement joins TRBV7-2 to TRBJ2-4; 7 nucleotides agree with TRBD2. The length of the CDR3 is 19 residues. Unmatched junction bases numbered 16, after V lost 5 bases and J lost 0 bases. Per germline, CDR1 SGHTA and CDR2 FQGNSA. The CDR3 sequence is CASSPLLAGVFGAKNIQYF. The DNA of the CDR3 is TGTGCCAGCAGCCCACTACTGGCGGGAGTTTTTGGAGCCAAAAACATTCAGTACTTC.

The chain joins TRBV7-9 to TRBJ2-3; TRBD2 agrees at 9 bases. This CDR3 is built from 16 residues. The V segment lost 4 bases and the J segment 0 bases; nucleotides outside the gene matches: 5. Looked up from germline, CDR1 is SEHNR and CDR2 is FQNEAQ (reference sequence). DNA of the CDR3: TGTGCCAGCAGCTCAGCGGGGGGCGCCAGCACAGATACGCAGTATTTT. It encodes CASSSAGGASTDTQYF.

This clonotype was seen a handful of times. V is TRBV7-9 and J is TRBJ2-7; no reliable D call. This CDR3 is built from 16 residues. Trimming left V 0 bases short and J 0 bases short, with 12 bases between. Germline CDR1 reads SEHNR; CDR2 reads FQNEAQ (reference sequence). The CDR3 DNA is TGTGCCAGCAGCTTAGCGCTAGGAAGAGACTCCTACGAGCAGTACGTC. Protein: CASSLALGRDSYEQYV.

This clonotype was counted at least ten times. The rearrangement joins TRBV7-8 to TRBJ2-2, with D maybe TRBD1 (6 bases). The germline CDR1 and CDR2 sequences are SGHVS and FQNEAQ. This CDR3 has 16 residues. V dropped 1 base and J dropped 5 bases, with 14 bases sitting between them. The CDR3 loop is CASSLEQGLQTGELFF. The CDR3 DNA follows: TGTGCCAGCAGCTTAGAGCAGGGGTTGCAAACCGGGGAGCTGTTTTTT.

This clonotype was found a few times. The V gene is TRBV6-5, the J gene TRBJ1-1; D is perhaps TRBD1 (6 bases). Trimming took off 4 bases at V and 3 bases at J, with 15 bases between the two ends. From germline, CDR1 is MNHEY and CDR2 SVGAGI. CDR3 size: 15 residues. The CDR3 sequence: CASSFSTGTDTEAFF. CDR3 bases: TGTGCCAGCAGTTTCTCGACAGGTACGGACACTGAAGCTTTCTTT.

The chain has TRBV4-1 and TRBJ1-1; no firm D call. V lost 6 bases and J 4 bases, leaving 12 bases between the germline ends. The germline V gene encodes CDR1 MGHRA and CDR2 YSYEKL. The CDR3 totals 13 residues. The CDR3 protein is CASSKREPTEAFF. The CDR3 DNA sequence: TGCGCCAGCAGTAAACGGGAGCCCACTGAAGCTTTCTTT.

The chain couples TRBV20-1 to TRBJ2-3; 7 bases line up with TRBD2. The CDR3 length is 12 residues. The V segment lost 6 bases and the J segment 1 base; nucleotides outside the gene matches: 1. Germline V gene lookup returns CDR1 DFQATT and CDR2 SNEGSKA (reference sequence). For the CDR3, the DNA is TGCAGTGCGGGGGGGGGCACAGATACGCAGTATTTT. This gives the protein CSAGGGTDTQYF.

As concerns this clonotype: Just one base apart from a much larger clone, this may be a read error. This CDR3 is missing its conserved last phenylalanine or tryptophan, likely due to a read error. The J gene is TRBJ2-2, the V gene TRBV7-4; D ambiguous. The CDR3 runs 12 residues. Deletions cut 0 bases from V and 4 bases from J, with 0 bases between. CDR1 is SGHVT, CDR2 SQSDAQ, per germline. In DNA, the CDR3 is TGTGCCAGCAGCTTAGCCACCGGGGAGCTGTTTCTT. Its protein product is CASSLATGELFL.

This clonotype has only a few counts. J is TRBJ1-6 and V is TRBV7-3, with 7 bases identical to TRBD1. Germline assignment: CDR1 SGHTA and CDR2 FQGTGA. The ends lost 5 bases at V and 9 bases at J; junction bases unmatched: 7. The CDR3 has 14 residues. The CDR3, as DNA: TGTGCCAGCAGCATGCAGGGGGTCGGTTCACCCCTCCACTTT. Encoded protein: CASSMQGVGSPLHF.

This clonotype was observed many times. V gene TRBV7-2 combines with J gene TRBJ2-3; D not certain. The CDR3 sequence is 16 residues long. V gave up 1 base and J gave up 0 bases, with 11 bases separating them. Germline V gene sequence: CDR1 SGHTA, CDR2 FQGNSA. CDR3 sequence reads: CASSLEGRPSTDTQYF. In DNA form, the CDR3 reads TGTGCCAGCAGCTTAGAGGGCAGGCCTAGCACAGATACGCAGTATTTT. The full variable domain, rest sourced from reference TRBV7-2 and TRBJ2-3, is GAGVSQSPSNKVTEKGKDVELRCDPISGHTALYWYRQSLGQGLEFLIYFQGNSAPDKSGLPSDRFSAERTGGSVSTLTIQRTQQEDSAVYLCASSLEGRPSTDTQYFGPGTRLTVL.

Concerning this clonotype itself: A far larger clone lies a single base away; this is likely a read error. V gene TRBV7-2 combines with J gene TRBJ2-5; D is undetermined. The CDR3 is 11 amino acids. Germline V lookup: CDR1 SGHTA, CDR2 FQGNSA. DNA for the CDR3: TGTGCCAGCAGCTTGGTAGAGAACCAGTACTTC. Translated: CASSLVENQYF.

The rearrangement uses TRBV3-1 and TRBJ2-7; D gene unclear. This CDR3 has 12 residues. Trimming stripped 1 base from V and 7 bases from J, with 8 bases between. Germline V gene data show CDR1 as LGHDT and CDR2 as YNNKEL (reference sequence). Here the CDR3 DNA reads TGTGCCAGCAGCCAAGTTAAAGGGGAGCAGTACTTC. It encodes CASSQVKGEQYF.

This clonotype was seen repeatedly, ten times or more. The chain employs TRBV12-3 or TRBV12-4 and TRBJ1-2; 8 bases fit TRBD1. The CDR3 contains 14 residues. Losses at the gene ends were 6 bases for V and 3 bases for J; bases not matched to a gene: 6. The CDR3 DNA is TGTGCCAGCAGCCGTGGACAGGGTTACTATGGCTACACCTTC. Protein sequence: CASSRGQGYYGYTF.

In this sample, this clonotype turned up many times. The CDR3 bases are TGTGCCAGCAGCTTAGTGGGAGAGCAGACCACCGGGGAGCTGTTTTTT. Translated: CASSLVGEQTTGELFF. The chain recombines TRBV11-2 with TRBJ2-2; possible D gene TRBD2, 5 bases. Germline lookup yields CDR1 SGHAT and CDR2 FQNNGV. V lost 1 base and J lost 4, with 13 bases in between. CDR3 length: 16 amino acids.

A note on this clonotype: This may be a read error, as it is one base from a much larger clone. This CDR3 is CASSYSDRIYGYTF. The DNA for the CDR3 is TGTGCCAGCAGTTACTCGGACAGGATCTATGGCTACACCTTC. The V and J genes are TRBV6-8 and TRBJ1-2; the match to TRBD1 covers 7 bases. With 0 bases clipped from V and 4 bases from J, the junction kept 2 bases outside the gene matches. This CDR3 is 14 amino acids long. Germline V gene lookup returns CDR1 MNHGY and CDR2 SAAAGT.

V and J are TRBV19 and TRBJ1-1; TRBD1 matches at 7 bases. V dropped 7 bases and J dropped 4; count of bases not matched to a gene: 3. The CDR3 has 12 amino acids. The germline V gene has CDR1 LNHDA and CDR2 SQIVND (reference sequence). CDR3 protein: CASKDRATEAFF. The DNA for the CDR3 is TGTGCCAGTAAAGACAGGGCCACTGAAGCTTTCTTT.

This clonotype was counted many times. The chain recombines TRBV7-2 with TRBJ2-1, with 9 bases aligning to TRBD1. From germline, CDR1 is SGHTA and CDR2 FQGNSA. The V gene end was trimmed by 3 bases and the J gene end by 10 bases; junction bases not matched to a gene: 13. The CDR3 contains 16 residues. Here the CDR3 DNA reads TGTGCCAGCAGCTTTGACAGGGGGGATCTAGGAGGGGAGCAGTTCTTC. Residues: CASSFDRGDLGGEQFF.

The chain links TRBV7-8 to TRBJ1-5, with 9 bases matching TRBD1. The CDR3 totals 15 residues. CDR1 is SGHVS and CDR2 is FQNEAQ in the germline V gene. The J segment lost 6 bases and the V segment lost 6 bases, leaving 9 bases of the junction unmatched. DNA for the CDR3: TGTGCCAGCAGTTCCGGGACAGGGATGGGTCAGCCCCAGCATTTT. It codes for CASSSGTGMGQPQHF.

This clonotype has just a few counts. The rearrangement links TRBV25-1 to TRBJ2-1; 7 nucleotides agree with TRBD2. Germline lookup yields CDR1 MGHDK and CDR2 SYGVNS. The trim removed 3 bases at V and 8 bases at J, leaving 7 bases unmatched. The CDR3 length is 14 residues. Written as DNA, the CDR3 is TGTGCCAGCAGTGATCTAGGGGCGGGGGATGAGCAGTTCTTC. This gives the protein CASSDLGAGDEQFF.

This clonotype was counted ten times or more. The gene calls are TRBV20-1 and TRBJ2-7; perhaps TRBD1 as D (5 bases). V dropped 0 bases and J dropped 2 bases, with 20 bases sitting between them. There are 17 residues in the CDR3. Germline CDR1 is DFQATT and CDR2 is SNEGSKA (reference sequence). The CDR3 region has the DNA TGCAGTGCTAGAGATATGAAGGGGCAACTTTACCCCTACGAGCAGTACTTC. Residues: CSARDMKGQLYPYEQYF.

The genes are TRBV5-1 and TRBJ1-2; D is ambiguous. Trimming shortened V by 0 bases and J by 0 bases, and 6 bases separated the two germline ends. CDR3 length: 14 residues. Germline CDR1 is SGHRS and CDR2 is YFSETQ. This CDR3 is CASSLGKTNYGYTF. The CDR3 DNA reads TGCGCCAGCAGCTTGGGCAAGACTAACTATGGCTACACCTTC.

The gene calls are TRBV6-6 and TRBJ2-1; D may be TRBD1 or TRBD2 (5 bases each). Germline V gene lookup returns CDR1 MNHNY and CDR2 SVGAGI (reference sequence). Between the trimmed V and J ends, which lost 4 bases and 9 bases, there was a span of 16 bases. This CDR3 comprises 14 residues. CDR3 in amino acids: CASSSGTSPGEQFF. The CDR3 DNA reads TGTGCCAGCAGTTCCGGGACCTCGCCCGGTGAGCAGTTCTTC.

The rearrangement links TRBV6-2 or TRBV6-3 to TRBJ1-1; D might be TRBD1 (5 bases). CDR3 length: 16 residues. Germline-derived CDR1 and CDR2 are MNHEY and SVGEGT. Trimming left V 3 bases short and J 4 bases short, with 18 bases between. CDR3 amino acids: CASSYQGLAGSTEAFF. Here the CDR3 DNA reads TGTGCCAGCAGTTATCAGGGCCTCGCAGGTTCCACTGAAGCTTTCTTT.

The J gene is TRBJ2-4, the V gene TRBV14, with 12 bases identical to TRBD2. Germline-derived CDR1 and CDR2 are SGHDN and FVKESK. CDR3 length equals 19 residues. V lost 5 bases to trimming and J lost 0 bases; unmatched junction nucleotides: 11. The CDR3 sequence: CASSSWTSGTPLAKNIQYF. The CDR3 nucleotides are TGTGCCAGCAGCTCCTGGACTAGCGGGACCCCACTAGCCAAAAACATTCAGTACTTC.

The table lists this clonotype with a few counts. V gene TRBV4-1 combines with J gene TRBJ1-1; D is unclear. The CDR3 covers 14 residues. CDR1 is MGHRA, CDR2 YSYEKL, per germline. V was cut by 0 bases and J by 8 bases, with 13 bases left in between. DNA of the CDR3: TGCGCCAGCAGCCAAGATAGGGCGAACTCGGAAGCTTTCTTT. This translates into CASSQDRANSEAFF.

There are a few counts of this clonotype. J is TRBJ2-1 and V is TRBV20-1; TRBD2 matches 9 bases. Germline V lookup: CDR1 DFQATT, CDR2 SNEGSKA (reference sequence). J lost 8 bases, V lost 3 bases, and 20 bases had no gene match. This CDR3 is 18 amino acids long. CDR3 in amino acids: CSARPGIERVAGVDEQFF. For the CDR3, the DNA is TGCAGTGCTAGGCCAGGAATTGAGAGAGTAGCGGGAGTTGATGAGCAGTTCTTC.

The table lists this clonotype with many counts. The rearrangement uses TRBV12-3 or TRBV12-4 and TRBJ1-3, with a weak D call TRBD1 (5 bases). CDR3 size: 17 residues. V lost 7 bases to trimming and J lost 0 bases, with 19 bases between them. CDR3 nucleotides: TGTGCCAGCACCAGTTCTGGGACGGGGATCTCTGGAAACACCATATATTTT. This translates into CASTSSGTGISGNTIYF.

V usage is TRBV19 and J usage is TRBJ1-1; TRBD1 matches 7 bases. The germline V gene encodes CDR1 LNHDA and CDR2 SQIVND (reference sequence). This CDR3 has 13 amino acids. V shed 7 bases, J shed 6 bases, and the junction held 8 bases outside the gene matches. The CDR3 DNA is TGTGCCAGTAAACTGACAGGGTCCGCTGAAGCTTTCTTT. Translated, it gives CASKLTGSAEAFF. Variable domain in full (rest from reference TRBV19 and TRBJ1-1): DGGITQSPKYLFRKEGQNVTLSCEQNLNHDAMYWYRQDPGQGLRLIYYSQIVNDFQKGDIAEGYSVSREKKESFPLTVTSAQKNPTAFYLCASKLTGSAEAFFGQGTRLTVV.

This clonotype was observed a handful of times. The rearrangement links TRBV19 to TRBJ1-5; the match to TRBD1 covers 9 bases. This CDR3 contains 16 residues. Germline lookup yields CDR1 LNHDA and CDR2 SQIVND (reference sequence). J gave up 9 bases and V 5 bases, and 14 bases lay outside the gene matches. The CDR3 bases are TGTGCCAGTAGTCCGGGACAGGGAGGAACGCGGGGGCCCCAGCATTTT. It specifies CASSPGQGGTRGPQHF.

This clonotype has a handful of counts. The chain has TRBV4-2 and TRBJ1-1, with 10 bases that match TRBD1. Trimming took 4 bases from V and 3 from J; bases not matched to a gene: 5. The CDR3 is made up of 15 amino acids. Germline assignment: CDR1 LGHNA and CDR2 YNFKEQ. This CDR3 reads CASSRPGTGDTEAFF. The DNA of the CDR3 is TGTGCCAGCAGCCGCCCCGGGACAGGGGACACTGAAGCTTTCTTT.

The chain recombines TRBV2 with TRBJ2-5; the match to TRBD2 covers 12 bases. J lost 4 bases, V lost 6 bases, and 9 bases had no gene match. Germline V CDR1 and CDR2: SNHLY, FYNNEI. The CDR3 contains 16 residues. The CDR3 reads CASSGRLAGVGETQYF. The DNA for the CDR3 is TGTGCCAGCAGCGGAAGACTAGCGGGAGTTGGAGAGACCCAGTACTTC.